This TCR beta chain was observed in a study of graft-versus-host responses after intestinal transplantation. At the level of the study: Following induction with anti-thymocyte globulin, all recipients were given tacrolimus and steroids for about three years.

Trimming stripped 8 bases from V and 3 bases from J, with 7 bases between. The germline gives CDR1 MNHNY, CDR2 SVGAGI (reference sequence). The CDR3 consists of 12 residues. Assay used: immunoSEQ multiplex PCR; TCRdb lists only in-frame clones, some missing. Of approximately 90,000 clones listed, 88% are singletons. Notes on this clone: What it binds is not known.

The sequence came from a human donor who was the organ donor for an intestinal transplant. This specimen consisted of unstimulated CD4+ T cells sorted from spleen or lymph node cells, obtained before transplant. V usage is TRBV6-6 and J usage is TRBJ2-2; unclear D gene. Here the CDR3 DNA reads TGTGCCAGCGGGCTGTACACCGGGGAGCTGTTTTTT. Translation: CASGLYTGELFF.